This passage covers 27 T cell receptor beta chains from one sample sequenced in a study of blood T cell repertoires in COVID-19. This table comes from immunoSEQ multiplex PCR, and its TCRdb copy is limited to in-frame clones, with some not included. Among 7,000 or so clones listed, 80% to 90% were seen once. What was sequenced was peripheral blood. These receptors all come from a man older than 75 with active COVID-19.

This chain connects TRBV24-1 to TRBJ2-3; D is perhaps TRBD2 (5 bases). The CDR3 consists of 11 residues. The V gene's germline CDR1 is KGHDR and CDR2 SFDVKD. Trimming shortened V by 10 bases and J by 1 base, and 5 bases separated the two germline ends. CDR3 in DNA: TGTGCCACAGCGGGCACAGATACGCAGTATTTT. Translated: CATAGTDTQYF.

The chain couples TRBV5-8 to TRBJ2-3; 9 positions agree with TRBD1. V gave up 2 bases and J gave up 4 bases; unmatched junction bases: 8. CDR1 is SGHTS and CDR2 is YDEGEE in the germline V gene. The CDR3 has 16 residues. The CDR3 DNA follows: TGTGCCAGCAGCTTAGGGAGAGACAGGGGGGCAGATACGCAGTATTTT. This gives the protein CASSLGRDRGADTQYF.

The V gene is TRBV10-2, the J gene TRBJ2-3; D unclear. Germline assignment: CDR1 WSHSY and CDR2 SAAADI. V gave up 0 bases and J gave up 0 bases, with 7 bases separating them. The CDR3 runs to 15 residues. CDR3: CASSESPVSTDTQYF. The DNA of the CDR3 is TGCGCCAGCAGTGAGTCCCCGGTGAGCACAGATACGCAGTATTTT.

The chain is built from TRBV6-5 and TRBJ2-1; weak D call: TRBD2 (6 bases). Germline CDR1 is MNHEY and CDR2 is SVGAGI. V was trimmed by 6 bases and J by 11 bases, leaving 14 bases between them. This CDR3 has 12 residues. The CDR3 spells CASRLSGGQQFF. For the CDR3, the DNA is TGTGCCAGCAGACTCTCCGGAGGGCAGCAGTTCTTC.

V and J are TRBV7-9 and TRBJ2-1; tentative D call: TRBD2 (5 bases). Germline V gene data show CDR1 as SEHNR and CDR2 as FQNEAQ (reference sequence). The CDR3 sequence is 11 residues long. V lost 8 bases, J lost 14 bases, and 16 bases lay in between. CDR3 bases: TGTGCCAGCCAGGACTCGTCGGCTAAGTTCTTC. Residues: CASQDSSAKFF.

This clone was observed a single time. The rearrangement uses TRBV3-1 (or the pseudogene TRBV3-2) and TRBJ1-2; 8 bases align to TRBD1. The germline CDR1 and CDR2 sequences are LGHDT and YNNKEL (reference sequence). J was trimmed by 6 bases and V by 1 base; bases with no gene match: 7. CDR3 size: 15 residues. The CDR3 coding sequence is TGTGCCAGCAGCCAAGTACAGGGGGGCGTCCATGGCTACACCTTC. Protein sequence: CASSQVQGGVHGYTF.

This rearrangement joins TRBV28 to TRBJ1-2; 7 bases are a match to TRBD1. Germline assignment: CDR1 MDHEN and CDR2 SYDVKM. The ends lost 5 bases at V and 8 bases at J; junction bases unmatched: 14. There are 15 residues in the CDR3. The CDR3 DNA reads as TGTGCCAGCAGTCCCCGGGACAGACCACTGAAAGGCTACACCTTC. Translated, it gives CASSPRDRPLKGYTF.

The chain uses TRBV3-1 (or the pseudogene TRBV3-2) and TRBJ2-7; TRBD2 aligns across 9 bases. The germline gives CDR1 LGHDT, CDR2 YNNKEL (reference sequence). This CDR3 region has 14 residues. With 2 bases clipped from V and 4 bases from J, the junction kept 3 bases outside the gene matches. The CDR3 sequence is CASSQTSGRYEQYF. The CDR3 nucleotides read TGTGCCAGCAGCCAAACGAGCGGGAGGTACGAGCAGTACTTC.

The table lists this clone with a count of one. The chain employs TRBV9 and TRBJ1-4; 9 bases fit TRBD1. The CDR3 contains 14 residues. With 4 bases clipped from V and 5 bases from J, the junction kept 3 bases outside the gene matches. Germline assignment: CDR1 SGDLS and CDR2 YYNGEE. The CDR3 sequence: CASSPGQGNEKLFF. The CDR3 bases are TGTGCCAGCAGCCCGGGACAGGGCAATGAAAAACTGTTTTTT.

The chain links TRBV6-2 or TRBV6-3 to TRBJ2-2; tentatively, D is TRBD1 (6 bases). Trimming shortened V by 4 bases and J by 2 bases, and 11 bases separated the two germline ends. The CDR3 runs to 15 residues. Germline-derived CDR1 and CDR2 are MNHEY and SVGEGT. Here the CDR3 DNA reads TGTGCCAGCAGTTCAAACAGGGTAAACACCGGGGAGCTGTTTTTT. It encodes CASSSNRVNTGELFF.

This sequence joins TRBV20-1 and TRBJ2-1, with 12 bases fitting TRBD2. This CDR3 has 17 amino acids. Unmatched junction bases numbered 6, after V lost 3 bases and J lost 0 bases. Germline-derived CDR1 and CDR2 are DFQATT and SNEGSKA (reference sequence). The CDR3, as DNA: TGCAGTGCTAGTGCTAGCGGGAGGGCAAGCTCCTACAATGAGCAGTTCTTC. This encodes CSASASGRASSYNEQFF.

This sequence joins TRBV20-1 and TRBJ1-1, with no clear D. The V end lost 3 bases, the J end lost 7 bases, and 12 bases lay between the germline ends. There are 12 residues in the CDR3. CDR1 and CDR2 (germline): DFQATT, SNEGSKA (reference sequence). CDR3 in DNA: TGCAGTGCTAGTATACTCGTTCTTGAAGCTTTCTTT. Translated, it gives CSASILVLEAFF.

The chain has TRBV21-1 and TRBJ2-7; the D segment call TRBD1 is taken from the table without a DNA check. TRBV21-1 is assigned pseudogene status. The CDR3 consists of 14 residues. The CDR3 region is CASSKERQAHEQYF. CDR3 DNA: TGTGCCAGCAGCAAAGAAAGACAGGCTCACGAGCAGTACTTC.

The CDR3 protein is CASSLMGDRGNEQYF. The CDR3 DNA sequence: TGTGCCAGCAGCTTAATGGGCGACAGGGGCAACGAGCAGTACTTC. The V call is TRBV7-3, the J call TRBJ2-7; 8 nucleotides match TRBD1. CDR3 length equals 15 residues. Germline loops: CDR1 SGHTA, CDR2 FQGTGA. The V gene end was trimmed by 1 base and the J gene end by 5 bases; junction bases not matched to a gene: 7. The entire variable domain, with the rest obtained from reference TRBV7-3 and TRBJ2-7, is as follows: GAGVSQTPSNKVTEKGKYVELRCDPISGHTALYWYRQSLGQGPEFLIYFQGTGAADDSGLPNDRFFAVRPEGSVSTLKIQRTERGDSAVYLCASSLMGDRGNEQYFGPGTRLTVT.

The table lists this clone with a few counts. This chain connects TRBV27 to TRBJ1-5, with TRBD1 matching over 8 bases. Per germline, CDR1 MNHEY and CDR2 SMNVEV (reference sequence). V shed 0 bases and J 11 bases; nucleotides not matched to a gene: 12. The CDR3 covers 16 residues. CDR3 in DNA: TGTGCCAGCAGTTTATCCAGGACAGGGCCCTGGGAGGCCCAGCATTTT. It yields the protein CASSLSRTGPWEAQHF.

The V call is TRBV7-9, the J call TRBJ1-2; 9 nucleotides agree with TRBD1. CDR3 length equals 14 residues. V lost 6 bases to trimming and J lost 8 bases; unmatched junction nucleotides: 10. CDR1 is SEHNR, CDR2 FQNEAQ, per germline (reference sequence). The CDR3 sequence is CASSDRDRVEGYTF. The CDR3, as DNA: TGTGCCAGCAGTGACAGGGACAGGGTAGAGGGCTACACCTTC.

The rearrangement links TRBV5-1 to TRBJ2-7; 8 nucleotides line up with TRBD2. CDR3 length equals 16 residues. Trimming took 4 bases from V and 0 from J; bases not matched to a gene: 9. The germline V gene has CDR1 SGHRS and CDR2 YFSETQ. CDR3 in DNA: TGCGCCAGCAGCACCGAGGGCGGGAGGAGCTCCTACGAGCAGTACTTC. Its protein is CASSTEGGRSSYEQYF.

The table lists this clone with a count of one. V is TRBV25-1 and J is TRBJ1-1, with 7 bases fitting TRBD1. Trimming cost V 2 bases and J 0 bases; bases outside gene matches: 12. The CDR3 has 18 amino acids. Germline loops: CDR1 MGHDK, CDR2 SYGVNS. CDR3: CASSEKGAGELMNTEAFF. In DNA form, the CDR3 reads TGTGCCAGCAGTGAAAAGGGGGCAGGGGAGTTGATGAACACTGAAGCTTTCTTT.

The chain employs TRBV18 and TRBJ2-2; possibly TRBD1 for D (6 bases). The length of the CDR3 is 16 residues. V was cut by 2 bases and J by 3 bases, with 13 bases left in between. The germline V gene has CDR1 KGHSH and CDR2 LQKENI. CDR3 sequence: CASSPSLDRYTGELFF. CDR3 nucleotides: TGTGCCAGCTCACCATCCCTAGACAGGTACACCGGGGAGCTGTTTTTT. Looking up the rest from reference TRBV18 and TRBJ2-2 gives the full variable domain: NAGVMQNPRHLVRRRGQEARLRCSPMKGHSHVYWYRQLPEEGLKFMVYLQKENIIDESGMPKERFSAEFPKEGPSILRIQQVVRGDSAAYFCASSPSLDRYTGELFFGEGSRLTVL.

J is TRBJ2-3 and V is TRBV7-2, with D perhaps matching TRBD2 (6 bases). The V end was cut by 1 base, the J end by 4 bases, with 15 bases between. This CDR3 comprises 16 residues. Germline loops: CDR1 SGHTA, CDR2 FQGNSA. The CDR3 loop reads CASSLGGRGGADTQYF. CDR3 sequence (DNA): TGTGCCAGCAGCTTAGGAGGGCGGGGCGGGGCAGATACGCAGTATTTT.

The chain combines TRBV5-1 with TRBJ2-2, with 9 bases matching TRBD1. Germline V gene lookup returns CDR1 SGHRS and CDR2 YFSETQ. This CDR3 region has 15 residues. V was pared by 5 bases and J by 6 bases, with 8 bases of the junction left unmatched. The CDR3 here is CASSRDREVAGELFF. DNA of the CDR3: TGCGCCAGCAGTCGGGACAGGGAGGTCGCCGGGGAGCTGTTTTTT. The variable domain in full, completed from reference TRBV5-1 and TRBJ2-2, reads KAGVTQTPRYLIKTRGQQVTLSCSPISGHRSVSWYQQTPGQGLQFLFEYFSETQRNKGNFPGRFSGRQFSNSRSEMNVSTLELGDSALYLCASSRDREVAGELFFGEGSRLTVL.

The chain employs TRBV14 and TRBJ2-7; 14 bases agree with TRBD2. CDR1 SGHDN and CDR2 FVKESK come from the germline V gene. The V segment lost 4 bases and the J segment 6 bases; nucleotides outside the gene matches: 5. The CDR3 extends over 15 amino acids. CDR3 coding DNA: TGTGCCAGCAGCCGTTCCGGGACTAGCGGGAGCGAGCAGTACTTC. Translating gives CASSRSGTSGSEQYF.

V is TRBV6-4 and J is TRBJ1-2; 9 nucleotides agree with TRBD1. Germline loops: CDR1 MRHNA, CDR2 SNTAGT. This CDR3 has 13 residues. The trim removed 6 bases at V and 4 bases at J, leaving 3 bases unmatched. The CDR3 DNA is TGTGCCAGCAGGGGACAGGGCGGCTATGGCTACACCTTC. As protein: CASRGQGGYGYTF.

This rearrangement joins TRBV29-1 to TRBJ1-5, with a weak D call TRBD1 (5 bases). The CDR3 is 13 amino acids. Germline V CDR1 and CDR2: SQVTM, ANQGSEA. V was clipped by 4 bases and J by 3 bases, with 10 bases between them. CDR3 in amino acids: CSVAWGVNQPQHF. In nucleotides, the CDR3 is TGCAGCGTTGCATGGGGGGTCAATCAGCCCCAGCATTTT.

CDR3 DNA sequence: TGTGCCAGCAGTAAGGGGTTTTCAGTAAATGGCTACACCTTC. This sequence encodes CASSKGFSVNGYTF. The genes are TRBV2 and TRBJ1-2; D possibly corresponds to TRBD1 (5 bases). The CDR3 length is 14 residues. CDR1 SNHLY and CDR2 FYNNEI come from the germline V gene. V lost 5 bases, J lost 6 bases, and 16 bases lay in between.

The rearrangement links TRBV5-4 to TRBJ2-7; no definite D call. The CDR3 has 14 amino acids. The V gene lost 4 bases and the J gene lost 6 bases, with 17 bases spanning the gap. Per the germline V gene, CDR1 is SGHNT and CDR2 is YYREEE (reference sequence). CDR3 amino acids: CASSQPKQASEQYF. Written as DNA, the CDR3 is TGTGCCAGCAGCCAGCCGAAACAAGCGAGCGAGCAGTACTTC.

This clone was observed once. The V call is TRBV27, the J call TRBJ1-6; 7 bases match TRBD1. CDR1 is MNHEY, CDR2 SMNVEV, per germline (reference sequence). J was trimmed by 7 bases and V by 4 bases; bases with no gene match: 7. CDR3 length: 15 residues. In DNA, the CDR3 is TGTGCCAGCAGTTATATGGACAGGAGCAATTCACCCCTCCACTTT. Translating gives CASSYMDRSNSPLHF.